This T cell receptor beta chain was identified during a study of response to subunit inactivated influenza vaccine (dated by TCRdb to about 2018). Regarding the study in general: To follow how T cells responded to a trivalent subunit inactivated influenza vaccine, the researchers relied on deep quantitative profiling of the T cell receptor repertoire.

There are many counts of this clonotype. Its specific antigen is unknown. Per-base quality was not reported, and no clone a single base away is much larger than it. General study outcomes and caveats: The authors suggested that each seasonal influenza vaccination may recruit only a limited number of new T cells.

Receptors were amplified or captured by RT-PCR. TCRdb names Illumina HiSeq 2500 as the instrument used. TCRdb cleaned the public reads at Q25 with fastp, built clones with MiXCR and kept in-frame beta chains. Rows are unified per CDR3 protein, each entry keeping the most common DNA and genes. The sample includes about 150,000 distinct CDR3 sequences, with approximately 12% observed a single time. Around 35% of the sample is in the top ten clones. Via the germline V gene, CDR1 is SGHRS and CDR2 YFSETQ. The cysteine opens and the phenylalanine closes a CDR3 of 15 amino acids. This entry keeps only the CDR3 DNA: 45 bases, framed from base 1. Deletion took 0 bases off V and 4 bases off J, with a span of 11 bases between the germline ends.

The TCR was taken from a man between 50 and 75 years old who received an inactivated influenza vaccine. Donor details come from another sample of the same person, matched by shared clones. The rearrangement joined TRBV5-1 to TRBJ2-1; TRBD1 might be the D gene, on 6 matching bases. The sample here was CD8+ T cells sorted from PBMCs, taken around 25 months after vaccination. The nucleotide sequence reads as follows: TGCGCCAGCAGCTTGGTCGGGACACTTTACAATGAGCAGTTCTTC. Its amino acids are CASSLVGTLYNEQFF.